One and the same sample provided the 17 T cell receptor beta chains below, sequenced in a study of T cells in localized non-small cell lung cancer. Only in-frame clones appear in the TCRdb table, and some are missing; sequencing was by immunoSEQ multiplex PCR. Altogether about 21,000 clones are present, 88% being singletons, with the ten largest covering 25% to 30%. Sequencing used peripheral blood mononuclear cells, obtained before any cancer treatment. These receptors all stem from a male donor at least 60 years old with stage II lung adenocarcinoma.

J is TRBJ2-7 and V is TRBV9, with D possibly matching TRBD2 (6 bases). The V end lost 4 bases, the J end lost 0 bases, and 14 bases lay between the germline ends. This CDR3 comprises 15 residues. Germline assignment: CDR1 SGDLS and CDR2 YYNGEE. The DNA for the CDR3 is TGTGCCAGCAGCCCCCGGGGGTTCAGCTCCTACGAGCAGTACTTC. Its protein product is CASSPRGFSSYEQYF.

The genes are TRBV29-1 and TRBJ1-2, with D possibly being TRBD1 (6 bases). Germline CDR1 reads SQVTM; CDR2 reads ANQGSEA. CDR3 length: 12 residues. V shed 7 bases and J shed 7 bases, with 16 bases lying between them. The CDR3 is CSGTRSQGGYTF. The CDR3 region has the DNA TGCAGCGGCACGCGGTCACAGGGTGGCTACACCTTC.

The CDR3 protein is CASSPSTGRSPLHF. The DNA for the CDR3 is TGTGCCAGCAGCCCCTCGACAGGGCGATCACCCCTCCACTTT. V is TRBV9 and J is TRBJ1-6; 7 positions agree with TRBD1. Germline V gene lookup returns CDR1 SGDLS and CDR2 YYNGEE. CDR3 length equals 14 residues. J lost 10 bases, V lost 4 bases, and 8 bases had no gene match.

This clone has only one observation. The chain links TRBV7-2 to TRBJ2-1; D perhaps matches TRBD2 (6 bases). The CDR3 consists of 14 residues. Germline V gene sequence: CDR1 SGHTA, CDR2 FQGNSA. The germline V and J ends were trimmed by 2 bases and 2 bases, with 7 bases remaining between them. The CDR3 here is CASSLSGAYNEQFF. The CDR3 coding sequence is TGTGCCAGCAGCTTATCGGGAGCCTACAATGAGCAGTTCTTC.

V is TRBV6-1 and J is TRBJ2-3; D is ambiguous. V shed 4 bases and J shed 0 bases, with 2 bases lying between them. The CDR3 runs 12 residues. Germline V gene lookup returns CDR1 MNHNS and CDR2 SASEGT. CDR3 sequence (DNA): TGTGCCAGCAGTGGTAGCACAGATACGCAGTATTTT. It is translated as CASSGSTDTQYF.

The CDR3 bases are TGTGCCAGCAGTGACTACAGTGCAACTAATGAAAAACTGTTTTTT. Translated, it gives CASSDYSATNEKLFF. The chain combines TRBV6-1 with TRBJ1-4, with D unclear. The germline V gene has CDR1 MNHNS and CDR2 SASEGT. The ends were cut back, 3 bases at V and 0 bases at J, with 8 bases in the middle. This CDR3 contains 15 residues.

V usage is TRBV7-3 and J usage is TRBJ2-1, with D perhaps TRBD1 (5 bases). Trimming took 2 bases from V and 5 from J, leaving 7 bases between them. The CDR3 runs 13 residues. Germline CDR1 reads SGHTA; CDR2 reads FQGTGA. CDR3 sequence reads: CASSLQGNNEQFF. The CDR3 region has the DNA TGTGCCAGCAGCTTACAGGGAAACAATGAGCAGTTCTTC.

The chain combines TRBV9 with TRBJ2-1, with TRBD2 identical over 11 bases. The V gene's germline CDR1 is SGDLS and CDR2 YYNGEE. The J segment lost 5 bases and the V segment lost 0 bases, leaving 13 bases of the junction unmatched. The CDR3 contains 19 residues. The CDR3 DNA reads TGTGCCAGCAGCGTAGGCATAGCGGGAGGGCCATTGAAAAACAATGAGCAGTTCTTC. Translation: CASSVGIAGGPLKNNEQFF.

The rearrangement uses TRBV11-3 and TRBJ1-2, with a tentative D call TRBD1 (6 bases). Germline CDR1 is SGHNT and CDR2 is YENEEA. The CDR3 loop spans 13 amino acids. Trimming removed 3 bases from V and 4 bases from J, with 9 bases in between. CDR3 DNA: TGTGCCAGCAGCTTCGGACAGTTCTATGGCTACACCTTC. Translating it yields CASSFGQFYGYTF.

The rearrangement uses TRBV4-1 and TRBJ1-5, with unresolved D. CDR1 is MGHRA and CDR2 is YSYEKL in the germline V gene. V shed 0 bases and J shed 2 bases, with 11 bases lying between them. The CDR3 sequence is 16 residues long. In DNA form, the CDR3 reads TGCGCCAGCAGCCAAGATCGGGCAGGACGCAATCAGCCCCAGCATTTT. Its protein product is CASSQDRAGRNQPQHF.

The chain carries TRBV5-1 and TRBJ2-7, with TRBD1 identical over 8 bases. The junction had 5 bases not matched to a gene; V was cut back by 0 bases and J by 6 bases. The CDR3 loop spans 14 amino acids. CDR1 is SGHRS, CDR2 YFSETQ, per germline. The CDR3 bases are TGCGCCAGCAGCTTGGCCGGGACAGGCGGCGAGCAGTACTTC. Protein sequence: CASSLAGTGGEQYF.

This chain joins TRBV5-4 and TRBJ2-1, with D maybe TRBD1 (6 bases). This CDR3 has 15 residues. V gave up 5 bases and J gave up 5 bases, with 17 bases separating them. In germline, CDR1 is SGHNT, CDR2 YYREEE (reference sequence). CDR3 sequence reads: CASSSGHRIDNEQFF. CDR3 sequence (DNA): TGTGCCAGCAGTTCGGGACATAGGATAGACAATGAGCAGTTCTTC.

This clone came up a few times. The CDR3 region is CASSRTTGSEQYF. The CDR3 DNA is TGTGCCAGCAGCCGGACCACAGGGTCCGAGCAGTACTTC. This chain joins TRBV6-5 and TRBJ2-7; D possibly corresponds to TRBD1 (6 bases). CDR3 length equals 13 residues. V dropped 6 bases and J dropped 6 bases, with 15 bases sitting between them. The germline V gene has CDR1 MNHEY and CDR2 SVGAGI.

The chain couples TRBV6-1 to TRBJ1-5; D call uncertain. The germline V gene has CDR1 MNHNS and CDR2 SASEGT. Deletions cut 4 bases from V and 7 bases from J, with 17 bases between. This CDR3 has 15 residues. This CDR3 is CASSVPADTSQPQHF. CDR3 bases: TGTGCCAGCAGTGTTCCTGCAGATACTAGCCAGCCCCAGCATTTT.

This chain connects TRBV6-4 to TRBJ2-5, with D maybe TRBD1 (5 bases). Germline V gene lookup returns CDR1 MRHNA and CDR2 SNTAGT. This CDR3 is built from 18 residues. Trimming left V 3 bases short and J 5 bases short, with 25 bases between. CDR3 DNA sequence: TGTGCCAGCAGTGAACAGGTTAGGCTCCCCGCTCGGTTGGAGACCCAGTACTTC. It is translated as CASSEQVRLPARLETQYF.

The chain carries TRBV20-1 and TRBJ2-7; no reliable D call. The germline V gene has CDR1 DFQATT and CDR2 SNEGSKA (reference sequence). Trimming stripped 4 bases from V and 8 bases from J, with 12 bases between. This CDR3 is built from 11 residues. The CDR3 sequence is CSATHGDQQYF. The CDR3 region has the DNA TGCAGTGCTACCCATGGGGATCAGCAGTACTTC.

In its sample, this clone was seen once. J is TRBJ2-3 and V is TRBV5-1, with D possibly being TRBD2 (6 bases). The CDR3 sequence is 15 residues long. Deletions cut 7 bases from V and 4 bases from J, with 19 bases between. Germline assignment: CDR1 SGHRS and CDR2 YFSETQ. DNA of the CDR3: TGCGCCAGCGCGGTGGCGGGATCCGGTCCAGATACGCAGTATTTT. It yields the protein CASAVAGSGPDTQYF.